The present entry profiles one T cell receptor beta chain with its context. Antigen unknown. Each CDR3 protein gets one entry after TCRdb re-called the reads with MiXCR. The data show some 71,000 distinct CDR3 sequences, with less than 25% seen just once and around 8% held by the top ten. The sample comes from a study of type 1 regulatory T cells. In the study overall: This in vitro CD4 product, T-allo10, is enriched for Tr1 cells and alloantigen-specific.

Study-level results: Tr1 cells had a more restricted TCR repertoire than non-Tr1 cells.

The receptor was isolated from a human donor in good health. Sequencing was done on a sample of cultured type 1 regulatory T (Tr1) cells, either the whole culture or a sorted fraction (not recorded which).

The CDR3 DNA reads as TGTGCCAGTAGTATCGGACAGGAATGGGAGCAGTACTTC. It specifies CASSIGQEWEQYF. J is TRBJ2-7 and V is TRBV19; 7 nucleotides agree with TRBD1. The germline V gene encodes CDR1 LNHDA and CDR2 SQIVND (reference sequence). The trim removed 3 bases at V and 7 bases at J, leaving 6 bases unmatched. This CDR3 is 13 amino acids long.